This T cell receptor (gamma chain) is from a study of Vδ1+ human thymocytes. Study-level findings and limits: Bulk data may be misread because of unexpected Vdelta2 sequences. Thymic delta-chain repertoires held roughly 20% Vdelta2 sequences and few Vdelta3, despite high sort purity. Highly polyclonal TRG and TRD repertoires with Gaussian CDR3 length distributions appeared in thymus.

RNA was extracted from the cells and then reverse transcribed. The CDR3 regions were amplified by multiplex PCR from V-gene primers to a constant-region primer. TCRdb reprocessed the multiplex PCR reads using CATT. The sample yields 20,000 to 25,000 gamma-chain clones, about 13% seen once. This clone is medium-sized in the sample. Its antigen is not identified. Losses at the gene ends were 3 bases for V and 7 bases for J; bases not matched to a gene: 3. This CDR3 comprises 11 residues. The germline CDR1 and CDR2 sequences are VENAVY and YDSYNSRV. Between roughly 98% and 99.6% of sorted thymocytes were Vdelta1+.

The chain has TRGV8 and TRGJ1 or TRGJ2. The receptor's source is a child younger than two who had congenital heart surgery. Material for sequencing was Vdelta1+ gamma-delta thymocytes from the thymus. Subset meaning: FACS-sorted CD3+ TCRalphabeta- TCRVdelta1+ TCRVdelta2- thymocytes. The CDR3 region is CATWDHYKKLF. CDR3 bases: TGTGCCACCTGGGATCACTATAAGAAACTCTTT.